The 9 T cell receptor beta chains below come from one sample, sequenced in a study of blood T cell repertoires in COVID-19. Assay used: immunoSEQ multiplex PCR; TCRdb lists only in-frame clones, some missing. The table lists 140,000 to 150,000 clones, roughly 90% of them singletons. The sequenced sample consisted of PBMCs or T cells enriched from blood (not recorded which). The receptors here all came from a woman in her twenties or thirties with acute COVID-19.

The V call is TRBV5-6, the J call TRBJ2-5, with 7 positions matching TRBD1. In germline, CDR1 is SGHDT, CDR2 YYEEEE. The CDR3 covers 13 residues. The trim removed 4 bases at V and 4 bases at J, leaving 4 bases unmatched. This chain's CDR3 is CASSQRTGETQYF. The CDR3 DNA follows: TGTGCCAGCAGCCAAAGGACAGGAGAGACCCAGTACTTC.

This clone was counted ten times or more. The chain links TRBV6-2 or TRBV6-3 to TRBJ2-6, with D hard to call. V was pared by 3 bases and J by 0 bases, with 3 bases between. Germline V gene sequence: CDR1 MNHEY, CDR2 SVGEGT. This CDR3 is built from 14 residues. The CDR3, as DNA: TGTGCCAGCAGTTATAACTCTGGGGCCAACGTCCTGACTTTC. Amino acid sequence: CASSYNSGANVLTF.

V gene TRBV5-1 combines with J gene TRBJ2-3; 14 nucleotides align to TRBD2. Germline V gene data show CDR1 as SGHRS and CDR2 as YFSETQ. The CDR3 loop spans 16 amino acids. Trimming cost V 6 bases and J 4 bases; bases outside gene matches: 7. The CDR3 DNA reads as TGCGCCAGCAAAACAAGGGGACTAGCGGGAGCAGATACGCAGTATTTT. Translating gives CASKTRGLAGADTQYF.

The CDR3 DNA reads as TGTGCCAGCAGCTATACAGGGACCGGATCCTATAATTCACCCCTCCACTTT. It translates to CASSYTGTGSYNSPLHF. The V and J genes are TRBV7-2 and TRBJ1-6; a possible D gene is TRBD1 (6 bases). CDR1 is SGHTA, CDR2 FQGNSA, per germline. The CDR3 sequence is 17 residues long. V lost 4 bases and J lost 1, with 14 bases in between.

The chain carries TRBV7-2 and TRBJ1-3; D call uncertain. Trimming took 3 bases from V and 9 from J, leaving 15 bases between them. The CDR3 runs to 14 residues. CDR1 SGHTA and CDR2 FQGNSA come from the germline V gene. For the CDR3, the DNA is TGTGCCAGCAGCTTCACGACCTCAGAGGGCACCATATATTTT. Its protein is CASSFTTSEGTIYF. The variable domain in full, completed from reference TRBV7-2 and TRBJ1-3, reads GAGVSQSPSNKVTEKGKDVELRCDPISGHTALYWYRQSLGQGLEFLIYFQGNSAPDKSGLPSDRFSAERTGGSVSTLTIQRTQQEDSAVYLCASSFTTSEGTIYFGEGSWLTVV.

Comment on this clone: At one of its ends the junction is not consistent with the germline gene, which may arise from a read error. V gene TRBV5-4 combines with J gene TRBJ1-3; D gene ambiguous. This CDR3 comprises 11 residues. Germline V gene sequence: CDR1 SGHNT, CDR2 YYREEE (reference sequence). The CDR3 DNA is TGTGCCAGCAGCTTGGACGGTGTTCTGGATTTT. This codes for CASSLDGVLDF.

This chain connects TRBV4-1 to TRBJ2-7; weak D call: TRBD2 (5 bases). Trimming shortened V by 4 bases and J by 5 bases, and 15 bases separated the two germline ends. The germline V gene encodes CDR1 MGHRA and CDR2 YSYEKL. The length of the CDR3 is 14 residues. This CDR3 reads CASSRQRENHEQYF. The CDR3 nucleotides read TGCGCCAGCAGCCGACAACGGGAAAACCACGAGCAGTACTTC.

In this sample, this clone turned up once. The rearrangement uses TRBV27 and TRBJ1-1; TRBD1 agrees at 12 bases. Looked up from germline, CDR1 is MNHEY and CDR2 is SMNVEV (reference sequence). The V and J ends lost 2 bases and 4 bases, in that order; junction bases with no gene match: 5. The CDR3 spans 16 residues. The CDR3 loop is CASSLGTGGGFTEAFF. As DNA, the CDR3 is TGTGCCAGCAGTTTAGGGACAGGGGGCGGCTTCACTGAAGCTTTCTTT.

The chain combines TRBV27 with TRBJ1-5; 7 bases align to TRBD1. CDR1 MNHEY and CDR2 SMNVEV come from the germline V gene (reference sequence). The trim removed 5 bases at V and 4 bases at J, leaving 11 bases unmatched. The CDR3 consists of 16 residues. The CDR3 DNA sequence: TGTGCCAGCAGTCCCGGCACAGGGGTGGGGAATCAGCCCCAGCATTTT. It specifies CASSPGTGVGNQPQHF.